The TCR beta chain under discussion was sequenced for a study of shared clonotypes between healthy human individuals. The CDR3 has 17 amino acids. With 0 bases clipped from V and 6 bases from J, the junction kept 7 bases outside the gene matches. Germline assignment: CDR1 SGHRS and CDR2 YFSETQ. Generated by immunoSEQ multiplex PCR, the TCRdb table keeps only in-frame clones and is missing some. This sample has about 480,000 clones, with approximately 85% found just once. The origin of this receptor is a woman aged 35 to 49 in good health. Some clones in this sample may be carry-over from other donors' samples. The rearrangement uses TRBV5-1 and TRBJ1-5; TRBD1 matches 12 bases. The sequenced material came from PBMCs. The CDR3 region has the DNA TGCGCCAGCAGCTTGGACGGGACAGGGGGCGCGGGTCAGCCCCAGCATTTT. Amino acids: CASSLDGTGGAGQPQHF.